Listed below are T cell receptor beta chains from one sample, sequenced in a study of T cells in Graves' hyperthyroidism and ophthalmopathy. MiXCR was run by TCRdb on the multiplex PCR reads, yielding one entry per CDR3 protein. The sample contains fewer than 550,000 distinct CDR3 sequences, about a sixth of which appear only once. What was sequenced was blood. These receptors came from a woman between 18 and 29 years old with Graves' hyperthyroidism. Both conserved end residues are part of each CDR3. D genes are given only for firm matches. Not all rows give a size; the values are once, few, many and, for expanded clones, a class.

cdr3_nt cdr3_aa v_call clone_size d_call j_call
TGTGCCAGCAGCTTAGCGGCCGGGGTCGGGTACGAGCAGTACTTC CASSLAAGVGYEQYF TRBV7-8 many - TRBJ2-7
TGCAGTGCTAGATATCAAGAGGCAGGGGCTGGAAACACCATATATTTT CSARYQEAGAGNTIYF TRBV20-1 many - TRBJ1-3
TGCAGTGCTAGTGATGGGGACGAAAAACTGTTTTTT CSASDGDEKLFF TRBV20-1 - - TRBJ1-4
TGCAGCGTATCACTCCAGGCCGAGGGTCTCGAGCAGTACTTC CSVSLQAEGLEQYF TRBV29-1 many - TRBJ2-7
TGTGCCAGCAGCTTAACAGGGGCTTCAGATACGCAGTATTTT CASSLTGASDTQYF TRBV7-8 many TRBD1 TRBJ2-3
TGCGCCAGCAGCTCACAGGGGGCACAAGAGACCCAGTACTTC CASSSQGAQETQYF TRBV5-1 many TRBD1 TRBJ2-5
TGTGCCACCAGCAGAGAAGGGGGGAGTAGCAATCAGCCCCAGCATTTT CATSREGGSSNQPQHF TRBV15 - - TRBJ1-5
TGTGCGGCAGGGAGGTTTGGATCACCCCTCCACTTT CAAGRFGSPLHF TRBV12-3/TRBV12-4 many - TRBJ1-6
TGTGCCAGCTCACCAAGGATCTGGACAGATAGCACAGATACGCAGTATTTT CASSPRIWTDSTDTQYF TRBV18 - - TRBJ2-3
TGTGCCATCAGTGAGTTGTTAGCGGGGGTGCAAGAGACCCAGTACTTC CAISELLAGVQETQYF TRBV10-3 many TRBD2 TRBJ2-5
TGTGCCAGCAGCCACGACATCGGGGCTATATGGACTGAAGCTTTCTTT CASSHDIGAIWTEAFF TRBV6-2/TRBV6-3 many - TRBJ1-1
TGTGCCAGCAGTCCTCTACAGAATATCTACAATGAGCAGTTCTTC CASSPLQNIYNEQFF TRBV12-3/TRBV12-4 few - TRBJ2-1
TGTGCCAGCAGTACAGGGGGCGCGATGAACACTGAAGCTTTCTTT CASSTGGAMNTEAFF TRBV6-1 many TRBD1 TRBJ1-1
TGTGCCAGCAGTGAATTTGTCGTTCTAGCCAAAAACATTCAGTACTTC CASSEFVVLAKNIQYF TRBV6-1 - - TRBJ2-4
TGTGCCAGCAGGATACCGGACGGGCGCAGGGAGCAGTTCTTC CASRIPDGRREQFF TRBV28 - - TRBJ2-1
TGTGCCAGCAGGTTCGTAGGAGAGACCCAGTACTTC CASRFVGETQYF TRBV28 many - TRBJ2-5
TGTGCCAGCAGGGGCCTCGGGACTGGCTCCTACGAGCAGTACTTC CASRGLGTGSYEQYF TRBV6-2/TRBV6-3 many - TRBJ2-7
TGTGCCAGCAGCCCGGGCGGTGGCTACACCTTC CASSPGGGYTF TRBV3-1 many - TRBJ1-2
TGTGCCAGCAGCGGGACACTCCAGCAAGAGACCCAGTACTTC CASSGTLQQETQYF TRBV12-3/TRBV12-4 - - TRBJ2-5
TGTGCCAGCAGTAAGGGACAGCTCTACAATGAGCAGTTCTTC CASSKGQLYNEQFF TRBV2 many TRBD1 TRBJ2-1
TGCAGTGCTAGGGACAGGATAATCATGAACACTGAAGCTTTCTTT CSARDRIIMNTEAFF TRBV20-1 - TRBD1 TRBJ1-1
TGTGCCAGCAGCTTAGATAATGCCGGGCAGTTCTTC CASSLDNAGQFF TRBV7-9 few - TRBJ2-1
TGTGCCAGCAGCCCGGGACAGGGGGCGCGTTCACCCCTCCACTTT CASSPGQGARSPLHF TRBV5-4 many TRBD1 TRBJ1-6
TGTGCCACCAAGGCTAGCAGAACCGGGGAGCTGTTTTTT CATKASRTGELFF TRBV24-1 many - TRBJ2-2
TGTGCCAGCAGTTCAATCGGGGGGGGAAGCACAGATACGCAGTATTTT CASSSIGGGSTDTQYF TRBV28 many TRBD2 TRBJ2-3
TGTGCCAGCAGTTCCGGGGGTAGCGGGGCGTACCAAGAGACCCAGTACTTC CASSSGGSGAYQETQYF TRBV6-2/TRBV6-3 many TRBD2 TRBJ2-5
TGTGCCAGCAGAATAAGTTGGAACACTGAAGCTTTCTTT CASRISWNTEAFF TRBV12-3/TRBV12-4 - - TRBJ1-1
TGTGCCACCAGTGACGGCGGTCAGCCCCAGCATTTT CATSDGGQPQHF TRBV24-1 few - TRBJ1-5
TGTGCCAGCAGCTTGGGGAGCCTCACAGATACGCAGTATTTT CASSLGSLTDTQYF TRBV7-6 - - TRBJ2-3
TGTGCCAGCAGCCTTGGGCGCGGTGGGATGAACACTGAAGCTTTCTTT CASSLGRGGMNTEAFF TRBV7-6 many - TRBJ1-1
TGTGCCAGCAGTTACTCTTTGGCAGGATATGATGGCTACACCTTC CASSYSLAGYDGYTF TRBV6-5 few - TRBJ1-2
TGTGCCAGCAGCCCACCAAGACAGAGGCTAGAGACCCAGTACTTC CASSPPRQRLETQYF TRBV7-9 few - TRBJ2-5
TGTGCCACCAGAGCGGGAGGGCTGACAGATACGCAGTATTTT CATRAGGLTDTQYF TRBV2 - TRBD2 TRBJ2-3
TGTGCCAGTAGTGACAGGCGCCTCACAGATACGCAGTATTTT CASSDRRLTDTQYF TRBV19 few - TRBJ2-3
TGCGCCAGCAGCTCCCCGACAGAAGGATTGGACACTGAAGCTTTCTTT CASSSPTEGLDTEAFF TRBV5-1 many - TRBJ1-1
TGCAGTGCGCCAAACCCCTCGGGACTAGATCTGTATACGCAGTATTTT CSAPNPSGLDLYTQYF TRBV20-1 many TRBD2 TRBJ2-3
TGTGCCAGCACCCCTCATGGAGGCCGGCAGAATGGCTACACCTTC CASTPHGGRQNGYTF TRBV6-1 many - TRBJ1-2
TGTGCCAGCAGTGAAACCCGGACAATTCGCGAGCAGTACTTC CASSETRTIREQYF TRBV6-1 many - TRBJ2-7
TGCAGCGTTGAAGATCGCACGGGGGATACGCAGTATTTT CSVEDRTGDTQYF TRBV29-1 - - TRBJ2-3
TGTGCCAGCAGAACTCGTGTGGATGAGCAGTTCTTC CASRTRVDEQFF TRBV27 few - TRBJ2-1
TGTGCCAGCAGCTTAATAAGAGATGAGCAGTTCTTC CASSLIRDEQFF TRBV7-2 many - TRBJ2-1
TGTGCCAGCTTAAGTGGAAGAGGGCAGCCCCAGCATTTT CASLSGRGQPQHF TRBV12-3/TRBV12-4 many - TRBJ1-5
TGTGCCATCAGTGAGAGTCAAGGGGCCGTTTATGGCTACACCTTC CAISESQGAVYGYTF TRBV10-3 - - TRBJ1-2
TGCAGTGCTAGAGGCGGGGGGGGCGGGAACACTGAAGCTTTCTTT CSARGGGGGNTEAFF TRBV20-1 many - TRBJ1-1
TGCAGTGCTAGAGATATCACCGGGACGTTCACCTACGAGCAGTACTTC CSARDITGTFTYEQYF TRBV20-1 few - TRBJ2-7
TGTGCCATCAGTACCCGGGACAGGGGCTATGAGCAGTTCTTC CAISTRDRGYEQFF TRBV10-3 many TRBD1 TRBJ2-1
TGCGCCAGCAGCTTGGAAGGGGGAGTAGATACGCAGTATTTT CASSLEGGVDTQYF TRBV5-1 many - TRBJ2-3
TGCAGCATGGGACAGGCCTCCTACAATGAGCAGTTCTTC CSMGQASYNEQFF TRBV29-1 few TRBD1 TRBJ2-1
TGTGCCAGCAGCGTAAGTCTTCGTCGGGAGCAGTACTTC CASSVSLRREQYF TRBV11-2 many - TRBJ2-7